This T cell receptor (beta chain) was obtained from a study of CD8 T cells in Susac syndrome. Study at large: Treatment status at blood draw for the Susac syndrome patients was therapy-naive, corticosteroids, or intravenous immunoglobulin alone.

From blood CD8+ and CD4+ T cells, TCR beta sequences were generated. TEMRA cells were FACS-enriched, with CD8+ and CD4+ T cells isolated negatively. The authors reverse transcribed roughly 0.5 to 1 ug RNA with random hexamers. Amplification of TCR beta CDR3 spanned 54 Vbeta and 13 Jbeta via immunoSEQ multiplex PCR. TCRdb reprocessed the immunoSEQ multiplex PCR reads with MiXCR, giving one entry per CDR3 protein. This sample yields 95,000 to 150,000 distinct CDR3 sequences, of which around 94% are seen a single time; around 0.28% belongs to the top ten. This CDR3 comprises 14 residues. Germline V gives CDR1 MNHEY, CDR2 SMNVEV (reference sequence). The junction had 6 bases not matched to a gene; V was cut back by 4 bases and J by 6 bases.

This sequence was found in a human donor with Susac syndrome. The rearrangement joins TRBV27 to TRBJ1-1; the match to TRBD1 covers 9 bases. The sequenced sample consisted of CD8+ T cells from PBMCs. The CDR3 sequence: CASSSIDRGAEAFF. The DNA for the CDR3 is TGTGCCAGCAGTTCGATAGACAGGGGGGCTGAAGCTTTCTTT.